This entry lists 32 T cell receptor beta chains sequenced from one sample in a study of OX40 agonist ivuxolimab in advanced cancers. Profiled with immunoSEQ multiplex PCR; TCRdb holds only in-frame clones, not every one. The sample includes about 80,000 clones, 80% to 90% of them seen just once. The specimen comprised CD4+ or CD8+ T cells sorted from blood, sampled in a trial of the OX40 agonist ivuxolimab. These receptor sequences come from an adult with an advanced solid tumor such as melanoma, head and neck, liver or kidney cancer.

The chain couples TRBV5-1 to TRBJ2-3; 12 bases agree with TRBD2. Losses at the gene ends were 4 bases for V and 5 bases for J; bases not matched to a gene: 8. This CDR3 has 16 amino acids. Germline CDR1 SGHRS, CDR2 YFSETQ. The CDR3 here is CASSPQLAGGRDTQYF. CDR3 sequence (DNA): TGCGCCAGCAGCCCCCAACTAGCGGGAGGAAGAGATACGCAGTATTTT.

A single count supports this clone. The rearrangement links TRBV7-9 to TRBJ2-7; D unclear. CDR1 SEHNR and CDR2 FQNEAQ come from the germline V gene (reference sequence). Trimming cost V 6 bases and J 2 bases, with 5 bases left between them. The CDR3 extends over 11 amino acids. The CDR3 nucleotides are TGTGCCAGCAGGTCCACCTACGAGCAGTACTTC. Translation: CASRSTYEQYF. Supplemented by reference TRBV7-9 and TRBJ2-7, the full variable domain reads DTGVSQNPRHKITKRGQNVTFRCDPISEHNRLYWYRQTLGQGPEFLTYFQNEAQLEKSRLLSDRFSAERPKGSFSTLEIQRTEQGDSAMYLCASRSTYEQYFGPGTRLTVT.

The V call is TRBV6-5, the J call TRBJ2-6; no reliable D call. In germline, CDR1 is MNHEY, CDR2 SVGAGI. This CDR3 contains 15 residues. The V and J ends lost 5 bases and 0 bases respectively, with 8 bases between them. The CDR3 loop is CASSVGFSGANVLTF. The CDR3 coding sequence is TGTGCCAGCAGTGTGGGGTTCTCTGGGGCCAACGTCCTGACTTTC.

The chain recombines TRBV30 with TRBJ1-5, with D hard to call. This CDR3 has 13 amino acids. Trimming shortened V by 0 bases and J by 0 bases, and 3 bases separated the two germline ends. CDR1 is GTSNPN and CDR2 is SVGIG in the germline V gene (reference sequence). The CDR3 sequence is CAWSVGSNQPQHF. In nucleotides, the CDR3 is TGTGCCTGGAGTGTTGGTAGCAATCAGCCCCAGCATTTT.

The rearrangement links TRBV29-1 to TRBJ2-2; D not resolved. Germline-derived CDR1 and CDR2 are SQVTM and ANQGSEA. There are 11 residues in the CDR3. V lost 6 bases, J lost 5 bases, and 7 bases lay in between. The CDR3 DNA reads as TGCAGCGTGGATATGACCGGGGAGCTGTTTTTT. Its protein product is CSVDMTGELFF.

This chain links TRBV7-8 with TRBJ2-3; 9 bases line up with TRBD1. Germline lookup yields CDR1 SGHVS and CDR2 FQNEAQ. V lost 10 bases and J lost 0; bases outside the gene matches: 2. This CDR3 comprises 13 residues. CDR3 coding DNA: TGTGCCACGGGACAGGGAAGCACAGATACGCAGTATTTT. It yields the protein CATGQGSTDTQYF.

The chain has TRBV5-1 and TRBJ1-1; D is possibly TRBD1 (5 bases). The CDR3 length is 16 residues. Germline-derived CDR1 and CDR2 are SGHRS and YFSETQ. The V end lost 7 bases, the J end lost 4 bases, and 23 bases lay between the germline ends. CDR3 region: CASVPEEGRPGTEAFF. The CDR3 DNA is TGCGCCAGCGTCCCCGAAGAGGGGAGGCCCGGCACTGAAGCTTTCTTT.

This clone was seen just once. This sequence joins TRBV18 and TRBJ2-7; 9 bases line up with TRBD2. Germline CDR1 and CDR2: KGHSH and LQKENI. Trimming at V came to 6 bases and at J to 7 bases, leaving 13 bases not matched to a gene. The CDR3 is 15 residues long. Written as DNA, the CDR3 is TGTGCCAGCTCTCCCCTGGCGGGAGGGTCTAGTGAGCAGTACTTC. Protein product: CASSPLAGGSSEQYF.

Here the CDR3 reads CASSYSLSKEQFF. In DNA form, the CDR3 reads TGTGCCAGCAGTTACTCGCTGTCCAAGGAGCAGTTCTTC. The chain has TRBV6-5 and TRBJ2-1; D is unclear. Per the germline V gene, CDR1 is MNHEY and CDR2 is SVGAGI. The CDR3 consists of 13 residues. Trimming removed 0 bases at V and 10 bases at J, with 10 bases between.

The chain joins TRBV9 to TRBJ1-1; D not certain. Deletions cut 7 bases from V and 0 bases from J, with 10 bases between. Germline CDR1 SGDLS, CDR2 YYNGEE. CDR3 length: 13 residues. The CDR3 is CASAALVNTEAFF. In DNA form, the CDR3 reads TGTGCCAGCGCGGCCCTGGTGAACACTGAAGCTTTCTTT.

The chain couples TRBV30 to TRBJ1-5; unclear D gene. V lost 0 bases, J lost 4 bases, and 7 bases lay in between. This CDR3 has 13 amino acids. Germline V gene lookup returns CDR1 GTSNPN and CDR2 SVGIG (reference sequence). The CDR3 sequence: CAWSVSGNQPQHF. As DNA, the CDR3 is TGTGCCTGGAGTGTTTCGGGTAATCAGCCCCAGCATTTT.

This chain connects TRBV18 to TRBJ2-6; 10 nucleotides agree with TRBD1. The CDR3 totals 18 residues. Germline V gene sequence: CDR1 KGHSH, CDR2 LQKENI. Losses at the gene ends were 4 bases for V and 0 bases for J; bases not matched to a gene: 6. The CDR3 here is CASSRIGQGVSGANVLTF. The CDR3 DNA is TGTGCCAGCTCACGGATCGGACAGGGGGTCTCTGGGGCCAACGTCCTGACTTTC.

The chain links TRBV30 to TRBJ1-6; TRBD1 matches 10 bases. The germline gives CDR1 GTSNPN, CDR2 SVGIG (reference sequence). The junction had 4 bases not matched to a gene; V was cut back by 3 bases and J by 8 bases. This CDR3 has 14 amino acids. The CDR3 DNA is TGTGCCTGGAGCCGAGGGACAGGGGATTCACCCCTCCACTTT. Translating gives CAWSRGTGDSPLHF.

V usage is TRBV7-2 and J usage is TRBJ2-5; 11 nucleotides agree with TRBD2. The tail of the sequence fits TRBJ2-7 better, so the J call may be wrong. From germline, CDR1 is SGHTA and CDR2 FQGNSA. The CDR3 has 15 amino acids. CDR3 DNA: TGTGCCAGCAGCTTAGGGACTAGCGGGTCCTACGAGCAGTACTTC. This translates into CASSLGTSGSYEQYF.

This rearrangement joins TRBV6-5 to TRBJ2-2; D could derive from TRBD1 or TRBD2 (6 bases each). Germline V CDR1 and CDR2: MNHEY, SVGAGI. The CDR3 length is 14 residues. Trimming took 2 bases from V and 7 from J, leaving 11 bases between them. CDR3 amino acids: CASSYHGGGGELFF. The CDR3 coding sequence is TGTGCCAGCAGTTACCACGGGGGCGGCGGGGAGCTGTTTTTT.

The genes are TRBV2 and TRBJ1-1, with D uncertain. This CDR3 spans 13 amino acids. Germline V gives CDR1 SNHLY, CDR2 FYNNEI. V was pared by 3 bases and J by 4 bases, with 9 bases between. Here the CDR3 DNA reads TGTGCCAGCAGTGAGGGCAGAGCCACTGAAGCTTTCTTT. It translates to CASSEGRATEAFF.

The rearrangement links TRBV4-1 to TRBJ2-5; 8 bases match TRBD2. After removal of 1 base from V and 2 bases from J, the junction contained 3 bases not matched to a gene. Germline lookup yields CDR1 MGHRA and CDR2 YSYEKL. The CDR3 totals 15 residues. CDR3 residues: CASSQAGLEQETQYF. CDR3 sequence (DNA): TGCGCCAGCAGCCAAGCGGGACTAGAACAAGAGACCCAGTACTTC.

This sequence joins TRBV15 and TRBJ2-3; tentatively, D is TRBD2 (5 bases). This CDR3 region has 15 residues. Trimming shortened V by 1 base and J by 0 bases, and 8 bases separated the two germline ends. Germline CDR1 and CDR2: LNHNV and YYDKDF (reference sequence). The CDR3 loop is CATSRGSGSTDTQYF. CDR3 coding DNA: TGTGCCACCAGCAGAGGAAGCGGCAGCACAGATACGCAGTATTTT.

The chain combines TRBV12-5 with TRBJ2-1; 8 bases fit TRBD1. V lost 4 bases to trimming and J lost 8 bases; unmatched junction nucleotides: 7. There are 14 residues in the CDR3. CDR1 LGHNT and CDR2 FRNRAP come from the germline V gene. This CDR3 reads CASGSDRGRHEQFF. Here the CDR3 DNA reads TGTGCTAGTGGTTCTGACAGGGGTAGGCATGAGCAGTTCTTC.

The CDR3 nucleotides are TGTGCCAGTAGTATCCCACGCGCCAGGGTCCCGAGGGGCTACACCTTC. Translating gives CASSIPRARVPRGYTF. The genes are TRBV19 and TRBJ1-2; the D gene is possibly TRBD1 (5 bases). The V gene lost 3 bases and the J gene lost 8 bases, with 22 bases spanning the gap. Germline V gene sequence: CDR1 LNHDA, CDR2 SQIVND (reference sequence). The CDR3 runs to 16 residues.

The rearrangement links TRBV5-1 to TRBJ2-2; TRBD2 matches at 9 bases. The length of the CDR3 is 18 residues. The J segment lost 3 bases and the V segment lost 0 bases, leaving 9 bases of the junction unmatched. Germline CDR1 reads SGHRS; CDR2 reads YFSETQ. The CDR3 bases are TGCGCCAGCAGCTTGGCCAACAGCGGGGGGTCGTACACCGGGGAGCTGTTTTTT. It encodes CASSLANSGGSYTGELFF.

J is TRBJ1-5 and V is TRBV19; 7 bases map to TRBD1. The CDR3 runs 15 residues. The trim removed 6 bases at V and 6 bases at J, leaving 11 bases unmatched. Germline CDR1 reads LNHDA; CDR2 reads SQIVND (reference sequence). The CDR3 sequence: CASSATWTGSQPQHF. Here the CDR3 DNA reads TGTGCCAGTAGCGCTACCTGGACAGGTAGTCAGCCCCAGCATTTT.

The chain carries TRBV15 and TRBJ1-5, with a weak D call TRBD1 (6 bases). The CDR3 totals 15 residues. The germline V gene encodes CDR1 LNHNV and CDR2 YYDKDF (reference sequence). V lost 2 bases and J 2 bases, leaving 10 bases between the germline ends. The CDR3 reads CATSRNRAGNQPQHF. The CDR3 nucleotides read TGTGCCACCAGCAGAAACAGGGCTGGCAATCAGCCCCAGCATTTT. Supplemented by reference TRBV15 and TRBJ1-5, the full variable domain reads DAMVIQNPRYQVTQFGKPVTLSCSQTLNHNVMYWYQQKSSQAPKLLFHYYDKDFNNEADTPDNFQSRRPNTSFCFLDIRSPGLGDTAMYLCATSRNRAGNQPQHFGDGTRLSIL.

This chain joins TRBV6-5 and TRBJ1-2; the D is unclear. Germline V gene data show CDR1 as MNHEY and CDR2 as SVGAGI. Trimming removed 4 bases from V and 4 bases from J, with 13 bases in between. The CDR3 has 14 amino acids. In DNA form, the CDR3 reads TGTGCCAGCAGTTCACCCACCGTGGGCTATGGCTACACCTTC. Translation gives CASSSPTVGYGYTF.

This chain connects TRBV27 to TRBJ2-3; tentatively, D is TRBD1 (5 bases). CDR1 and CDR2 (germline): MNHEY, SMNVEV (reference sequence). The V end was cut by 7 bases, the J end by 2 bases, with 16 bases between. CDR3 length: 15 amino acids. CDR3 sequence: CASTPWGRSTDTQYF. CDR3 sequence (DNA): TGTGCCAGCACCCCATGGGGCAGATCCACAGATACGCAGTATTTT.

This chain joins TRBV6-4 and TRBJ2-6; 11 bases are a match to TRBD1. Germline V lookup: CDR1 MRHNA, CDR2 SNTAGT. The CDR3 consists of 17 residues. With V trimmed by 2 bases and J by 0 bases, 0 bases remained unmatched. CDR3 nucleotides: TGTGCCAGCAGTGACGGGACAGGGGGCTCTGGGGCCAACGTCCTGACTTTC. Protein sequence: CASSDGTGGSGANVLTF.

The V call is TRBV5-4, the J call TRBJ1-1; 7 bases agree with TRBD1. The CDR3 runs 14 residues. Germline CDR1 reads SGHNT; CDR2 reads YYREEE (reference sequence). J gave up 3 bases and V 4 bases, and 6 bases lay outside the gene matches. The CDR3 here is CASSIKTGYTEAFF. The CDR3 DNA reads TGTGCCAGCAGCATCAAGACAGGGTACACTGAAGCTTTCTTT.

This chain uses TRBV11-3 with TRBJ2-1, with 7 bases that match TRBD2. V lost 3 bases and J lost 12; bases outside the gene matches: 5. The CDR3 consists of 12 residues. Per germline, CDR1 SGHNT and CDR2 YENEEA. Here the CDR3 reads CASSLGRGRQFF. The CDR3 nucleotides are TGTGCCAGCAGCTTGGGGCGGGGGAGGCAGTTCTTC.

V usage is TRBV21-1 and J usage is TRBJ1-1. TRBV21-1 has pseudogene status. CDR3 length: 12 amino acids. The CDR3 region has the DNA TGTGCCAGCCCGGGACTGAACACTGAAGCTTTCTTT. This sequence encodes CASPGLNTEAFF.

This clone has a handful of counts. This chain links TRBV30 with TRBJ2-1; TRBD2 matches 7 bases. Germline CDR1 reads GTSNPN; CDR2 reads SVGIG (reference sequence). CDR3 length equals 12 residues. V shed 2 bases, J shed 15 bases, and the junction held 10 bases outside the gene matches. In DNA, the CDR3 is TGTGCCTGGAGTCCTACGGGACTACCATTGTTCTTC. The encoded protein is CAWSPTGLPLFF.

The rearrangement joins TRBV4-2 to TRBJ2-7; 7 bases are a match to TRBD2. This CDR3 is built from 14 residues. V was clipped by 3 bases and J by 6 bases; unmatched bases: 8. Germline CDR1 LGHNA, CDR2 YNFKEQ. The chain's CDR3 is CASSQPGGSGEQYF. DNA of the CDR3: TGTGCCAGCAGCCAGCCGGGGGGTTCGGGCGAGCAGTACTTC.

The V gene is TRBV5-6, the J gene TRBJ2-1, with 10 bases identical to TRBD2. Looked up from germline, CDR1 is SGHDT and CDR2 is YYEEEE. This CDR3 is 16 amino acids long. V lost 4 bases, J lost 6 bases, and 10 bases stayed unmatched. In nucleotides, the CDR3 is TGTGCCAGCAGCCTTGGGCTAGCGGGAGCCCTCAATGAGCAGTTCTTC. Amino acids: CASSLGLAGALNEQFF.